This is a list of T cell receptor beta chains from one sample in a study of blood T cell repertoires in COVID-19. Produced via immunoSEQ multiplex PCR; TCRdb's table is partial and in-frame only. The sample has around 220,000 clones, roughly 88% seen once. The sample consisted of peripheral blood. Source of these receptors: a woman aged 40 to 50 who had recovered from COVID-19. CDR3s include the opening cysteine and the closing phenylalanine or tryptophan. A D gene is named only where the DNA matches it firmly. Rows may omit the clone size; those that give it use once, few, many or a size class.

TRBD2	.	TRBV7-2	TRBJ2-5	CASSTGLAGGRETQYF	TGTGCCAGCAGCACAGGACTAGCGGGAGGCAGGGAGACCCAGTACTTC
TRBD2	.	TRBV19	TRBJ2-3	CASSTSSGRAADSDTQYF	TGTGCCAGTAGTACCTCTAGCGGGAGGGCCGCGGATTCAGATACGCAGTATTTT
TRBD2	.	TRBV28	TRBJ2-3	CASTRGGFTDTQYF	TGTGCCAGCACTCGCGGGGGGTTCACAGATACGCAGTATTTT
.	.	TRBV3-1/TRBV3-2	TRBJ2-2	CASSPSPSQGNSGELFF	TGTGCCAGCAGCCCATCTCCGAGCCAGGGAAACTCCGGGGAGCTGTTTTTT
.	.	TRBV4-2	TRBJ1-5	CASSQVPWGQPQHF	TGTGCCAGCAGCCAAGTTCCATGGGGCCAGCCCCAGCATTTT
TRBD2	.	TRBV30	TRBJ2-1	CAWSSGLGYNEQFF	TGTGCCTGGAGTTCGGGACTAGGCTACAATGAGCAGTTCTTC
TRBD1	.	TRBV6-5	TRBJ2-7	CASNPDRPTYEQYF	TGTGCCAGCAACCCGGACAGGCCCACCTACGAGCAGTACTTC
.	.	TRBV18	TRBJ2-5	CASSPAEGVTQYF	TGTGCCAGCTCACCTGCGGAAGGAGTGACCCAGTACTTC
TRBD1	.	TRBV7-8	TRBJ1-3	CASKRGTVSASGNTIYF	TGTGCCAGCAAAAGAGGGACAGTTAGTGCCTCTGGAAACACCATATATTTT
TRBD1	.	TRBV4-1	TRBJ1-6	CASSQDGTENSPLHF	TGCGCCAGCAGCCAAGATGGGACAGAGAATTCACCCCTCCACTTT
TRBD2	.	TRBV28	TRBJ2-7	CASRARAGGKTYEQYF	TGTGCCAGCAGGGCGCGGGCGGGGGGTAAAACCTACGAGCAGTACTTC
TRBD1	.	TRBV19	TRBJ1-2	CASSSPGQGVYGYTF	TGTGCCAGTAGTTCACCGGGACAGGGGGTTTATGGCTACACCTTC
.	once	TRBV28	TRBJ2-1	CASSSQGNSYNEQFF	TGTGCCAGCAGTTCACAGGGTAACTCCTACAATGAGCAGTTCTTC
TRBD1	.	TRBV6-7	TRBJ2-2	CASSPLGRNQGASGTGELFF	TGTGCCAGCAGTCCACTAGGGCGAAATCAGGGGGCTTCGGGAACCGGGGAGCTGTTTTTT
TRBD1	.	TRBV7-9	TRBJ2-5	CASSSVAGGASQYF	TGTGCCAGCAGCTCCGTGGCAGGGGGAGCTTCCCAGTACTTC
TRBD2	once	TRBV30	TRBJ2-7	CAWSPLRLAGSYEQYF	TGTGCCTGGAGCCCCCTGAGGCTAGCGGGTTCCTACGAGCAGTACTTC
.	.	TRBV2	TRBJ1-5	CASTLVGAGQPQHF	TGTGCCAGCACTTTGGTGGGGGCCGGTCAGCCCCAGCATTTT
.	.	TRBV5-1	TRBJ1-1	CASSSTGQNTEAFF	TGCGCCAGCAGCTCGACAGGACAGAACACTGAAGCTTTCTTT
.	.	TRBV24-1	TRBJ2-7	CATSDLPSLQEGFYEQYF	TGTGCCACCAGTGATTTGCCATCCTTACAGGAGGGGTTCTACGAGCAGTACTTC
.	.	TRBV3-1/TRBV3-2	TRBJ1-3	CASSTPTRNTIYF	TGTGCCAGCTCCACCCCGACTCGAAACACCATATATTTT
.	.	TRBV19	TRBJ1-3	CASSITGTGNTIYF	TGTGCCAGTAGCATAACAGGTACAGGAAACACCATATATTTT
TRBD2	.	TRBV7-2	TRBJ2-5	CASSAGLAVETQYF	TGTGCCAGCAGCGCAGGACTAGCGGTAGAGACCCAGTACTTC
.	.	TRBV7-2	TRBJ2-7	CASSLAGQNTYEQYF	TGTGCCAGCAGCTTAGCCGGACAGAACACCTACGAGCAGTACTTC
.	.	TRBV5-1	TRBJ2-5	CASSLGWGPVETQYF	TGCGCCAGCAGCTTGGGCTGGGGGCCGGTTGAGACCCAGTACTTC
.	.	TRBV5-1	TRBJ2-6	CASSPRTDRANVLTF	TGCGCCAGCAGCCCGCGAACGGACAGAGCCAACGTCCTGACTTTC
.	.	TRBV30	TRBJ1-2	CAWRRTNYGYTF	TGTGCCTGGCGGAGGACTAACTATGGCTACACCTTC
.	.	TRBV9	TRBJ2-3	CASSQISTDTQYF	TGTGCCAGCAGCCAAATTAGCACAGATACGCAGTATTTT
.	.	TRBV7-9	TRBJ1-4	CASSTPGGEKLFF	TGTGCCAGCAGCACCCCGGGGGGTGAAAAACTGTTTTTT
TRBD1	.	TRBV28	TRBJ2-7	CASTPKSWDRGFREQYF	TGTGCCAGCACCCCTAAATCCTGGGACAGGGGCTTTAGGGAGCAGTACTTC
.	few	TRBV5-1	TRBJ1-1	CASSLAGGNTEAFF	TGCGCCAGCAGCTTGGCCGGGGGGAACACTGAAGCTTTCTTT
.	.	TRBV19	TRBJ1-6	CASKSRGDSPLHF	TGTGCCAGTAAGAGCCGAGGAGATTCACCCCTCCACTTT
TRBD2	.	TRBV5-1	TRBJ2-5	CASSPGGGQETQYF	TGCGCCAGCAGCCCTGGGGGGGGCCAAGAGACCCAGTACTTC
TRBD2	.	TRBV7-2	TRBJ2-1	CASSTRTSGRINEQFF	TGTGCCAGCAGCACCCGGACTAGCGGGAGGATTAATGAGCAGTTCTTC
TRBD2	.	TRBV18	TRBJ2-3	CASSPAGGSTDTQYF	TGTGCCAGCTCACCGGCCGGGGGGAGTACAGATACGCAGTATTTT
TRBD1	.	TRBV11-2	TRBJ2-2	CASSLPRTGEAGELFF	TGTGCCAGCAGCTTACCTCGGACAGGGGAGGCCGGGGAGCTGTTTTTT
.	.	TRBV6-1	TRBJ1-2	CASSDAGGYYGYTF	TGTGCCAGCAGTGACGCTGGGGGCTACTATGGCTACACCTTC
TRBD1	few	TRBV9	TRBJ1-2	CASSGQGPYGYTF	TGTGCCAGCAGCGGACAGGGACCCTATGGCTACACCTTC
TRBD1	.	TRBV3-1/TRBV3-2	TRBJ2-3	CASSHYRDSSTDTQYF	TGTGCCAGCAGCCATTACCGGGACAGCAGCACAGATACGCAGTATTTT
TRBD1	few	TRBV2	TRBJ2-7	CASSVGDRGLYF	TGTGCCAGCAGTGTAGGTGACAGGGGGCTGTACTTC
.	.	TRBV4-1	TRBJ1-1	CASSQRGAGNTEAFF	TGCGCCAGCAGCCAACGGGGGGCAGGGAACACTGAAGCTTTCTTT
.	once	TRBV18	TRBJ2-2	CASSQLGVNTGELFF	TGTGCCAGCTCGCAATTAGGAGTGAACACCGGGGAGCTGTTTTTT
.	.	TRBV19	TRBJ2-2	CASSKFPVNTGELFF	TGTGCCAGTAGTAAATTTCCGGTGAACACCGGGGAGCTGTTTTTT
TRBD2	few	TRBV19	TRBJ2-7	CASRIDSGRSSYEQYF	TGTGCCAGTAGGATTGATAGCGGGAGATCCTCCTACGAGCAGTACTTC
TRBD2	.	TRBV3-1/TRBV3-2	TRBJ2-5	CASSHICGGGQSLSAETQYF	TGTGCCAGCAGCCATATCTGCGGGGGGGGCCAATCGTTAAGCGCGGAGACCCAGTACTTC
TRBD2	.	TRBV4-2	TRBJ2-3	CASSPDLLTSGSDTQYF	TGTGCCAGCAGCCCTGACTTACTGACTAGCGGGAGTGATACGCAGTATTTT
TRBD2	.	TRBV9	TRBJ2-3	CASSASGSGTDTQYF	TGTGCCAGCAGCGCTAGCGGGAGTGGCACAGATACGCAGTATTTT
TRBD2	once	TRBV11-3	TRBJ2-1	CASSPLGGSPNEQFF	TGTGCCAGCAGCCCCCTGGGGGGGTCCCCCAATGAGCAGTTCTTC
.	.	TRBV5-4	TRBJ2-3	CASSYFGTQGGTQYF	TGTGCCAGCAGCTACTTCGGGACTCAGGGTGGTACGCAGTATTTT
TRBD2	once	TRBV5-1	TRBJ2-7	CASSLRLAGTIPYEQYF	TGCGCCAGCAGCTTGAGGCTAGCGGGGACCATACCCTACGAGCAGTACTTC
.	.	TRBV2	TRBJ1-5	CASRQSLGPQHF	TGTGCCAGCAGGCAATCCCTCGGGCCCCAGCATTTT
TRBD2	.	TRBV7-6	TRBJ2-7	CASSFLPAASGNHEQYF	TGTGCCAGCAGCTTCCTTCCAGCGGCTAGCGGGAATCACGAGCAGTACTTC
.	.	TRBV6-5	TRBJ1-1	CASSRQGNTEAFF	TGTGCCAGCAGTCGGCAGGGGAACACTGAAGCTTTCTTT
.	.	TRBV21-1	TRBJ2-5	CASSVPQLPKGLWGETQYF	TGTGCCAGCAGCGTTCCCCAACTCCCTAAGGGACTGTGGGGAGAGACCCAGTACTTC
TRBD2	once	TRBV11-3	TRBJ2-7	CASSFGTSVTYEQYF	TGTGCCAGCAGCTTTGGGACTAGCGTTACCTACGAGCAGTACTTC
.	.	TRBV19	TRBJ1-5	CASSIVRGAMAQHF	TGTGCCAGTAGTATAGTGCGCGGGGCCATGGCCCAGCATTTT